These 22 T cell receptor beta chains originate from one sample sequenced in a study of T cells in Graves' hyperthyroidism and ophthalmopathy. TCR beta CDR3 region amplification was performed from RNA transcripts. Carried out on the TCR CDR3, a first-round RT-PCR used the HTBI primer set. TCRdb re-called the multiplex PCR reads through MiXCR, storing one row per CDR3 protein. The table records around 190,000 distinct CDR3 sequences, about 15% of them present only once. Sample: blood. These receptors were obtained from a woman aged 45-59 years with Graves' hyperthyroidism.

The sample holds many counts of this clonotype. The chain combines TRBV28 with TRBJ1-6, with TRBD1 as a possible D gene (6 bases). Trimming took off 5 bases at V and 1 base at J, with 27 bases between the two ends. The CDR3 contains 21 residues. CDR1 is MDHEN, CDR2 SYDVKM, per germline. Here the CDR3 DNA reads TGTGCCAGCAGTATATCCAATACAGGGTCCGAATGGGGTTCCTATAATTCACCCCTCCACTTT. This gives the protein CASSISNTGSEWGSYNSPLHF. Based on the CDR3 plus reference TRBV28 and TRBJ1-6, the full variable domain is DVKVTQSSRYLVKRTGEKVFLECVQDMDHENMFWYRQDPGLGLRLIYFSYDVKMKEKGDIPEGYSVSREKKERFSLILESASTNQTSMYLCASSISNTGSEWGSYNSPLHFGNGTRLTVT.

This clonotype was found once. The chain employs TRBV12-3 or TRBV12-4 and TRBJ1-1; a possible D gene is TRBD1 (5 bases). The germline V and J ends were trimmed by 4 bases and 5 bases, with 14 bases remaining between them. The CDR3 is 14 amino acids. Written as DNA, the CDR3 is TGTGCCAGCAGTTCCATGGGGGGGAAGACTGAAGCTTTCTTT. Its translation: CASSSMGGKTEAFF.

V and J are TRBV20-1 and TRBJ2-3, with a possible D match to TRBD1 (8 bases). Looked up from germline, CDR1 is DFQATT and CDR2 is SNEGSKA (reference sequence). The CDR3 extends over 15 amino acids. V shed 3 bases and J shed 6 bases, with 19 bases lying between them. CDR3 amino acids: CSASQRDRLDDTQYF. CDR3 DNA: TGCAGTGCTAGTCAGCGGGACAGGTTGGACGATACGCAGTATTTT.

This clonotype was seen repeatedly, ten times or more. The V and J genes are TRBV12-3 or TRBV12-4 and TRBJ1-1; no definite D call. Trimming cost V 5 bases and J 3 bases, with 16 bases left between them. The CDR3 runs 15 residues. DNA for the CDR3: TGTGCCAGCAGTCTACCGCATAGCCAGGACACTGAAGCTTTCTTT. Translation: CASSLPHSQDTEAFF.

The table lists this clonotype with many counts. This sequence joins TRBV19 and TRBJ1-5; TRBD1 matches at 8 bases. V was pared by 2 bases and J by 1 base, with 1 base of the junction left unmatched. Germline CDR1 and CDR2: LNHDA and SQIVND (reference sequence). The CDR3 is 15 amino acids. The CDR3 sequence is CASSITGGSNQPQHF. CDR3 nucleotides: TGTGCCAGTAGTATAACAGGGGGAAGCAATCAGCCCCAGCATTTT.

This clonotype was seen ten or more times. The chain combines TRBV12-3 or TRBV12-4 with TRBJ2-1, with a possible D match to TRBD2 (5 bases). V was shortened by 3 bases and J by 9 bases, with 9 bases between the two germline ends. CDR3 length: 12 residues. The CDR3 DNA follows: TGTGCCAGCAGTTTCGTGGCGGGTGAGCAGTTCTTC. This codes for CASSFVAGEQFF.

A few counts support this clonotype. The chain is built from TRBV19 and TRBJ1-5; no reliable D call. This CDR3 has 16 amino acids. Trimming took 8 bases from V and 2 from J, leaving 19 bases between them. The germline gives CDR1 LNHDA, CDR2 SQIVND (reference sequence). DNA for the CDR3: TGTGCCAGTGGCTCCGGGCCCAAGACGGGCAATCAGCCCCAGCATTTT. Its protein is CASGSGPKTGNQPQHF.

This clonotype was observed many times. The chain recombines TRBV3-1 with TRBJ1-4; no firm D call. Germline values: CDR1 LGHDT, CDR2 YNNKEL (reference sequence). This CDR3 has 14 amino acids. Trimming cost V 4 bases and J 5 bases, with 11 bases left between them. In nucleotides, the CDR3 is TGTGCCAGCAGCCGTGTAGGAGAGAATGAAAAACTGTTTTTT. Protein product: CASSRVGENEKLFF.

This chain joins TRBV12-3 or TRBV12-4 and TRBJ1-4; no clear D gene. The V end was cut by 3 bases, the J end by 4 bases, with 6 bases between. The CDR3 covers 13 residues. CDR3 protein: CASSLRVNEKLFF. The CDR3 region has the DNA TGTGCCAGCAGTTTGAGAGTTAATGAAAAACTGTTTTTT.

This clonotype appeared many times. This chain connects TRBV9 to TRBJ2-1, with D possibly TRBD2 on 5 matching bases. There are 15 residues in the CDR3. Germline CDR1 SGDLS, CDR2 YYNGEE. The germline V and J ends were trimmed by 0 bases and 0 bases, with 7 bases remaining between them. The CDR3 DNA is TGTGCCAGCAGCGTAGTGGGGAGCTCCTACAATGAGCAGTTCTTC. Amino acids: CASSVVGSSYNEQFF. Combining the CDR3 with reference TRBV9 and TRBJ2-1 gives the whole variable domain DSGVTQTPKHLITATGQRVTLRCSPRSGDLSVYWYQQSLDQGLQFLIQYYNGEERAKGNILERFSAQQFPDLHSELNLSSLELGDSALYFCASSVVGSSYNEQFFGPGTRLTVL.

This clonotype was seen repeatedly, ten times or more. The genes are TRBV6-1 and TRBJ1-2; 8 positions match TRBD1. The V gene end was trimmed by 6 bases and the J gene end by 8 bases; junction bases not matched to a gene: 8. Germline V CDR1 and CDR2: MNHNS, SASEGT. The CDR3 is 13 residues long. Here the CDR3 reads CASSDTGGGGYTF. Here the CDR3 DNA reads TGTGCCAGCAGCGACACAGGGGGGGGAGGCTACACCTTC.

This clonotype has more than one count but fewer than ten. The chain recombines TRBV7-9 with TRBJ2-3, with D possibly TRBD1 on 6 matching bases. V was cut by 6 bases and J by 2 bases, with 18 bases left in between. CDR3 length: 16 amino acids. Looked up from germline, CDR1 is SEHNR and CDR2 is FQNEAQ (reference sequence). The CDR3 here is CASSTPGQQITDTQYF. The CDR3 coding sequence is TGTGCCAGCAGTACCCCGGGACAACAAATCACAGATACGCAGTATTTT.

The J gene is TRBJ2-3, the V gene TRBV6-1, with D possibly TRBD2 on 5 matching bases. The CDR3 runs 14 residues. V was trimmed by 4 bases and J by 0 bases, leaving 8 bases between them. Germline CDR1 is MNHNS and CDR2 is SASEGT. CDR3 in DNA: TGTGCCAGCAGTGCGGGAACAAGCACAGATACGCAGTATTTT. Protein sequence: CASSAGTSTDTQYF.

In its sample, this clonotype was seen many times. This chain connects TRBV5-1 to TRBJ2-1, with 8 nucleotides matching TRBD1. V gave up 4 bases and J gave up 2 bases; unmatched junction bases: 5. The CDR3 runs 15 residues. In germline, CDR1 is SGHRS, CDR2 YFSETQ. The CDR3 region is CASSRTRGPYNEQFF. Here the CDR3 DNA reads TGCGCCAGCAGCAGAACCAGGGGGCCCTACAATGAGCAGTTCTTC. Full variable domain (remainder filled in from reference TRBV5-1 and TRBJ2-1): KAGVTQTPRYLIKTRGQQVTLSCSPISGHRSVSWYQQTPGQGLQFLFEYFSETQRNKGNFPGRFSGRQFSNSRSEMNVSTLELGDSALYLCASSRTRGPYNEQFFGPGTRLTVL.

The rearrangement joins TRBV11-2 to TRBJ2-3; 10 bases are shared with TRBD2. V was clipped by 3 bases and J by 1 base; unmatched bases: 4. The CDR3 is made up of 16 amino acids. Germline V gene lookup returns CDR1 SGHAT and CDR2 FQNNGV. The CDR3, as DNA: TGTGCCAGCAGCTTGGCGCTAGCGGGGGGCACAGATACGCAGTATTTT. Amino acid sequence: CASSLALAGGTDTQYF.

This clonotype occurred many times. V gene TRBV6-5 combines with J gene TRBJ1-6; no reliable D call. The germline gives CDR1 MNHEY, CDR2 SVGAGI. This CDR3 is 16 amino acids long. V was clipped by 0 bases and J by 7 bases, with 13 bases between them. CDR3 in DNA: TGTGCCAGCAGTTACTCCCGGGCCCAAGGGAATTCACCCCTCCACTTT. Translated, it gives CASSYSRAQGNSPLHF.

This clonotype was observed a handful of times. The J gene is TRBJ1-1, the V gene TRBV4-3, with a weak D call TRBD1 (5 bases). The germline CDR1 and CDR2 sequences are LGHNA and YSLEER. This CDR3 contains 15 residues. V was shortened by 1 base and J by 5 bases, with 14 bases between the two germline ends. CDR3 nucleotide sequence: TGCGCCAGCAGCCAAGTCGAGGGGTCGGAGACTGAAGCTTTCTTT. Amino acids: CASSQVEGSETEAFF.

This clonotype was counted many times. This chain connects TRBV6-1 to TRBJ1-1, with a tentative D call TRBD1 (6 bases). The CDR3 contains 15 residues. The V end was cut by 0 bases, the J end by 4 bases, with 12 bases between. Looked up from germline, CDR1 is MNHNS and CDR2 is SASEGT. The CDR3 region has the DNA TGTGCCAGCAGTGAAGCGCCAGGGGTGGCCACTGAAGCTTTCTTT. Translated, it gives CASSEAPGVATEAFF.

This clonotype was found many times. CDR3 DNA sequence: TGTGCCAGCAGCTTAGGGTCAGGAGTAACAACCTACGAGCAGTACTTC. It is translated as CASSLGSGVTTYEQYF. This rearrangement joins TRBV7-2 to TRBJ2-7, with D unclear. The germline V gene has CDR1 SGHTA and CDR2 FQGNSA. The V and J ends lost 1 base and 2 bases respectively, with 15 bases between them. The CDR3 contains 16 residues.

V gene TRBV12-5 combines with J gene TRBJ2-3; unclear D gene. The germline V gene encodes CDR1 LGHNT and CDR2 FRNRAP. CDR3 length: 13 residues. Trimming pared 3 bases from V and 6 bases from J, leaving 10 bases between. In DNA form, the CDR3 reads TGTGCTAGTGGTTTACCCCCAGCCGATACGCAGTATTTT. Residues: CASGLPPADTQYF.

This clonotype appeared many times. The DNA for the CDR3 is TGTGCCAGCAGCTTGGGTTGGGGGGAACTGTTTTTT. Its translation is CASSLGWGELFF. This rearrangement joins TRBV5-6 to TRBJ1-4, with D tentatively TRBD1 (5 bases). CDR1 and CDR2 (germline): SGHDT, YYEEEE. Trimming pared 0 bases from V and 12 bases from J, leaving 9 bases between. CDR3 length: 12 amino acids.

This clonotype was seen repeatedly, ten times or more. J is TRBJ1-1 and V is TRBV6-1; no clear D gene. The CDR3 is 11 residues long. V was trimmed by 6 bases and J by 4 bases, leaving 6 bases between them. Germline V gene lookup returns CDR1 MNHNS and CDR2 SASEGT. The CDR3 sequence is CASRRGTEAFF. In DNA, the CDR3 is TGTGCCAGCAGGCGGGGCACTGAAGCTTTCTTT.